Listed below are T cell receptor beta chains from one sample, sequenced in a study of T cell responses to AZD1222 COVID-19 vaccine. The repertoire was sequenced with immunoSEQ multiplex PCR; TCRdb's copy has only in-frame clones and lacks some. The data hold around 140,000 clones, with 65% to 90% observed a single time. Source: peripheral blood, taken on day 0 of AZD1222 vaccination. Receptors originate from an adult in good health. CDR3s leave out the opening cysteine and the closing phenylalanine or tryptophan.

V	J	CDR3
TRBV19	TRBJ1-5	ASRPERDVRNQPQH
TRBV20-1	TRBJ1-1	SASKGRPNTEAF
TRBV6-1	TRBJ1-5	ASSDVLSTASNQPQH
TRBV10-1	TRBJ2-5	ASSGSGTSSETQY
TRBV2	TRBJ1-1	ASSETGRGIAF
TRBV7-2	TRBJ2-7	ASTPGGLPYEQY
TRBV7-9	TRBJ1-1	ASSSGGDNTEAF
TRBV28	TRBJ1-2	ASSGPRDSSGYT
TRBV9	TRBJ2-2	ASSVSGTNTGELF
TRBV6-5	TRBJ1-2	ASSYSKGQGAYGYT
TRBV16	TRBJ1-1	ASSPRARTEAF
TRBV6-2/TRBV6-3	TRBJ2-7	ASSFPKGVTDEQY
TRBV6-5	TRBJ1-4	ATNEVPANEKLF
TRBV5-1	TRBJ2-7	ASSLLYGQGGLSEQY
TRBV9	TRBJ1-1	ASSPAGSFPEAF
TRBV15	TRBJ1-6	ATSRDQGVWSSPLH
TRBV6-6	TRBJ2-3	ASSLGTSGVKDTQY
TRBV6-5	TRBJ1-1	ASSRTGGTTEAF
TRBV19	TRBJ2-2	ASSSIEKDTGELF
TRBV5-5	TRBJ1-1	ASSTFRGPTEAF
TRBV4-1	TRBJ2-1	ASSSTGGYYNEQF
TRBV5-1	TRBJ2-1	ASSGGTFSYNEQF
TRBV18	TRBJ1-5	ASSPEGGIGPQH
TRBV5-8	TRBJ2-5	ASSSGDRTLETQY
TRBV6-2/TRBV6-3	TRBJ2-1	ASSYRRTGPNEQF
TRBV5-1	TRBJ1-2	ASSFGDAYGYT
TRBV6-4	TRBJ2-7	ASRMSGGLSYEQY
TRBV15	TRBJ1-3	ATSTYTTGIGNTIY
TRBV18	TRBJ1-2	ASSPNYGQGHGYT
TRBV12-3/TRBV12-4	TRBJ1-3	ASSTGAGNTIY
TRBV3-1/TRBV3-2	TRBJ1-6	ASRGGQILYFWYNSPLH
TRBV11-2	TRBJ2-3	ASSLEQGRDTQY
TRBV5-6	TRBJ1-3	ASSFGPAGAGNTIY
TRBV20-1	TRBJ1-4	SASTRYNEKLF
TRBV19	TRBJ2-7	ASSMPGQGYEQY